What follows are 10 T cell receptor beta chains derived from one specimen sequenced in a study of blood T cell repertoires in COVID-19 (dated by TCRdb to 2019 to 2021). Libraries were made using the immunoSEQ multiplex PCR assay. Held by TCRdb, this immuneACCESS table contains in-frame sequences only and omits some clones. Under half of the omission traces to an unresolved V gene where checked; the cause of the rest is unknown. The sample has roughly 90,000 clones on record, around 86% of them singletons. The top ten constitute 1.1% of the sample. The material sequenced was peripheral blood. The receptors derive from a human donor in a cohort sampled during active COVID-19.

As DNA, the CDR3 is TGTGCCAGCAGGGCTGGCGGGACAGACTATGGCTACACCTTC. This translates into CASRAGGTDYGYTF. J is TRBJ1-2 and V is TRBV11-2; 7 nucleotides align to TRBD1. Germline CDR1 reads SGHAT; CDR2 reads FQNNGV. V lost 6 bases and J lost 3; bases outside the gene matches: 7. This CDR3 has 14 residues.

A single count supports this clone. The J gene is TRBJ1-2, the V gene TRBV3-1 (or the pseudogene TRBV3-2); 11 bases are shared with TRBD1. CDR1 LGHDT and CDR2 YNNKEL come from the germline V gene (reference sequence). The CDR3 consists of 14 residues. After removal of 4 bases from V and 2 bases from J, the junction contained 0 bases not matched to a gene. CDR3 amino acids: CASSRDRGNYGYTF. The CDR3 nucleotides are TGTGCCAGCAGCCGGGACAGGGGGAACTATGGCTACACCTTC.

Comments on this clone: Since a much larger clone is just one base distant, this may be a read error. In the same sample, other DNA sequences code for this CDR3. The V and J genes are TRBV2 and TRBJ1-5; 8 nucleotides line up with TRBD1. Trimming at V came to 5 bases and at J to 2 bases, leaving 2 bases not matched to a gene. This CDR3 comprises 14 residues. Per germline, CDR1 SNHLY and CDR2 FYNNEI. The CDR3: CASSRGQGNQPQHF. CDR3 DNA: TGTGCCAGCAGTAGGGGACAGGGCAATCAGCCCCAGCATTTT.

The V and J genes are TRBV28 and TRBJ1-4, with D unclear. The ends were cut back, 2 bases at V and 3 bases at J, with 13 bases in the middle. Germline V gene sequence: CDR1 MDHEN, CDR2 SYDVKM. This CDR3 has 16 residues. This CDR3 reads CASSLRDGRANEKLFF. Written as DNA, the CDR3 is TGTGCCAGCAGTTTAAGAGACGGGAGAGCTAATGAAAAACTGTTTTTT.

This chain joins TRBV18 and TRBJ1-5; TRBD1 might be the D (6 bases). The V end was cut by 4 bases, the J end by 6 bases, with 16 bases between. The CDR3 contains 15 residues. Per germline, CDR1 KGHSH and CDR2 LQKENI. CDR3 loop: CASSQGQGITQPQHF. The CDR3 nucleotides read TGTGCCAGCTCACAGGGGCAGGGGATAACTCAGCCCCAGCATTTT.

J is TRBJ2-7 and V is TRBV7-8; maybe TRBD1 (5 bases). CDR1 and CDR2 from the germline V gene are SGHVS and FQNEAQ. Trimming took off 3 bases at V and 0 bases at J, with 6 bases between the two ends. There are 13 residues in the CDR3. This CDR3 is CASSLGHSYEQYF. The CDR3 nucleotides are TGTGCCAGCAGCTTGGGGCACTCCTACGAGCAGTACTTC.

The V and J genes are TRBV28 and TRBJ1-5; 7 bases are shared with TRBD1. Looked up from germline, CDR1 is MDHEN and CDR2 is SYDVKM. V was pared by 3 bases and J by 3 bases, with 5 bases of the junction left unmatched. This CDR3 has 15 amino acids. The CDR3 DNA reads as TGTGCCAGCAGTTTCCCACAGGGGCTCAATCAGCCCCAGCATTTT. It specifies CASSFPQGLNQPQHF.

The gene calls are TRBV4-1 and TRBJ1-1; possibly TRBD1 for D (6 bases). This CDR3 region has 13 residues. Germline V gene sequence: CDR1 MGHRA, CDR2 YSYEKL. V gave up 4 bases and J gave up 1 base, with 7 bases separating them. The CDR3 here is CASSPGQNTEAFF. As DNA, the CDR3 is TGCGCCAGCAGCCCGGGACAGAACACTGAAGCTTTCTTT.

In its sample, this clone was seen once. The chain joins TRBV30 to TRBJ1-3; D remains unclear. Trimming left V 8 bases short and J 4 bases short, with 15 bases between. The V gene's germline CDR1 is GTSNPN and CDR2 SVGIG (reference sequence). This CDR3 contains 13 residues. CDR3 in amino acids: CARRPPGGNTIYF. CDR3 DNA sequence: TGTGCCCGCCGACCCCCGGGGGGAAACACCATATATTTT.

V gene TRBV10-3 combines with J gene TRBJ1-2; unclear D gene. Germline values: CDR1 ENHRY, CDR2 SYGVKD. V lost 0 bases to trimming and J lost 0 bases, with 14 bases between them. This CDR3 comprises 17 residues. CDR3 sequence reads: CAISESEGKGTNYGYTF. DNA of the CDR3: TGTGCCATCAGTGAGTCGGAGGGAAAGGGAACTAACTATGGCTACACCTTC.